The sequence of this TCR beta chain was determined in a study of OX40 agonist ivuxolimab in advanced cancers. Study-wide findings and caveats: Among T cells, CD8+ cells averaged more expanded clones than CD4+ cells.

About this clone: What it binds is not known.

Here immunoSEQ multiplex PCR was the method, and the copy in TCRdb shows in-frame clones only, minus some. The sample has about 73,000 clones; more than 85% are singletons. CDR3 size: 15 residues. With 5 bases clipped from V and 0 bases from J, the junction kept 7 bases outside the gene matches. Germline assignment: CDR1 SEHNR and CDR2 FQNEAQ (reference sequence). This TCR came from an adult with an advanced solid tumor such as melanoma, head and neck, liver or kidney cancer. The source material was CD4+ or CD8+ T cells sorted from blood, sampled in a trial of the OX40 agonist ivuxolimab. The chain has TRBV7-9 and TRBJ2-7, with 7 positions matching TRBD1. The CDR3 region is CASSTTGTASYEQYF. The DNA of the CDR3 is TGTGCCAGCAGCACCACCGGGACAGCCTCCTACGAGCAGTACTTC.